Following are 23 T cell receptor beta chains from one sample sequenced in a study of tumor-infiltrating lymphocytes in localized non-small cell lung cancer. Only in-frame clones appear in the TCRdb table, and some are missing; sequencing was by immunoSEQ multiplex PCR. The repertoire holds 9,500 to 15,000 clones, with 70% to 80% as singletons. Sequenced input: uninvolved lung tissue not adjacent to the tumor. Receptors were obtained from a human donor with non-small cell lung cancer.

This clone was counted once. V and J are TRBV6-5 and TRBJ2-1; D uncertain. V lost 5 bases and J 3 bases, leaving 5 bases between the germline ends. The CDR3 has 12 residues. Per the germline V gene, CDR1 is MNHEY and CDR2 is SVGAGI. CDR3 DNA sequence: TGTGCCAGCAGTAAGGGCTACAATGAGCAGTTCTTC. Protein product: CASSKGYNEQFF.

As DNA, the CDR3 is TGTGCCAGCAGCCCGGACAGGGCCACTGAAGCTTTCTTT. As protein: CASSPDRATEAFF. V gene TRBV11-2 combines with J gene TRBJ1-1; TRBD1 matches at 8 bases. CDR3 length equals 13 residues. The V and J ends lost 5 bases and 4 bases, in that order; junction bases with no gene match: 3. Germline V lookup: CDR1 SGHAT, CDR2 FQNNGV.

The V call is TRBV28, the J call TRBJ1-1; a weak D match, TRBD1 (6 bases). The V gene's germline CDR1 is MDHEN and CDR2 SYDVKM. There are 16 residues in the CDR3. The germline V and J ends were trimmed by 2 bases and 4 bases, with 17 bases remaining between them. CDR3 loop: CASSLPLQGSATEAFF. Written as DNA, the CDR3 is TGTGCCAGCAGTTTACCCCTGCAGGGGTCGGCCACTGAAGCTTTCTTT.

The chain combines TRBV2 with TRBJ2-2; D possibly uses TRBD1 or TRBD2 (5 bases each). V was pared by 8 bases and J by 0 bases, with 13 bases between. Germline V gene data show CDR1 as SNHLY and CDR2 as FYNNEI. This CDR3 is built from 15 residues. The CDR3 sequence: CASRDAIANTGELFF. The CDR3 DNA reads as TGTGCCAGCCGGGACGCCATCGCGAACACCGGGGAGCTGTTTTTT.

This clone was recorded only once. The chain combines TRBV5-1 with TRBJ1-1; 11 bases are a match to TRBD1. CDR3 length equals 15 residues. After removal of 4 bases from V and 2 bases from J, the junction contained 4 bases not matched to a gene. The germline V gene has CDR1 SGHRS and CDR2 YFSETQ. This chain's CDR3 is CASSGRTGGNTEAFF. CDR3 DNA sequence: TGCGCCAGCAGCGGGAGGACAGGGGGCAACACTGAAGCTTTCTTT.

The chain uses TRBV29-1 and TRBJ1-5, with D hard to call. Trimming pared 4 bases from V and 5 bases from J, leaving 12 bases between. The CDR3 spans 13 residues. Germline CDR1 and CDR2: SQVTM and ANQGSEA. CDR3 nucleotides: TGCAGCGTTGGGCGTGGAAGGGATCAGCCCCAGCATTTT. Its protein is CSVGRGRDQPQHF.

This clone was found once. The genes are TRBV19 and TRBJ1-5; perhaps TRBD1 as D (5 bases). Germline V CDR1 and CDR2: LNHDA, SQIVND (reference sequence). The CDR3 sequence is 17 residues long. V was cut by 3 bases and J by 2 bases, with 17 bases left in between. This CDR3 reads CASSIGGGFPGNQPQHF. For the CDR3, the DNA is TGTGCCAGTAGTATTGGGGGGGGGTTCCCGGGCAATCAGCCCCAGCATTTT.

There are a few counts of this clone. The chain carries TRBV6-1 and TRBJ2-1; D may correspond to TRBD1 or TRBD2 (5 bases each). V was clipped by 1 base and J by 0 bases, with 13 bases between them. Germline lookup yields CDR1 MNHNS and CDR2 SASEGT. CDR3 size: 17 residues. The DNA for the CDR3 is TGTGCCAGCAGTGAAGGGGGCACTAGATACTCCTACAATGAGCAGTTCTTC. Translating it yields CASSEGGTRYSYNEQFF.

This clone was detected a few times. The V call is TRBV2, the J call TRBJ2-3; D is unclear. The CDR3 consists of 14 residues. The germline V and J ends were trimmed by 6 bases and 2 bases, with 12 bases remaining between them. Germline CDR1 SNHLY, CDR2 FYNNEI. The DNA of the CDR3 is TGTGCCAGCAGCCAAAGGCAGTTCACAGATACGCAGTATTTT. This translates into CASSQRQFTDTQYF.

The CDR3 nucleotides are TGCAGTGCTAGAGATAGGGTGACAGCTTTCTTT. Translated: CSARDRVTAFF. This chain joins TRBV20-1 and TRBJ1-1; D is uncertain. Germline V gene lookup returns CDR1 DFQATT and CDR2 SNEGSKA (reference sequence). V was trimmed by 0 bases and J by 10 bases, leaving 9 bases between them. This CDR3 has 11 amino acids.

The CDR3 sequence: CASSYSRGGDTGELFF. CDR3 bases: TGTGCCAGCAGTTACTCGAGAGGAGGGGACACCGGGGAGCTGTTTTTT. This chain uses TRBV6-6 with TRBJ2-2, with a weak D call TRBD2 (6 bases). The CDR3 covers 16 residues. V shed 0 bases and J shed 3 bases, with 11 bases lying between them. Germline CDR1 and CDR2: MNHNY and SVGAGI (reference sequence).

This clone has only one observation. The chain joins TRBV6-6 to TRBJ1-4, with D maybe TRBD1 (5 bases). V dropped 5 bases and J dropped 5 bases, with 15 bases sitting between them. Germline V gives CDR1 MNHNY, CDR2 SVGAGI (reference sequence). The CDR3 has 15 residues. The CDR3 spells CASSDPGRSNEKLFF. CDR3 nucleotides: TGTGCCAGCAGTGACCCGGGACGGAGCAATGAAAAACTGTTTTTT.

The J gene is TRBJ1-5, the V gene TRBV2; 10 positions match TRBD1. Germline V gene data show CDR1 as SNHLY and CDR2 as FYNNEI. CDR3 length equals 15 residues. V trimming: 5 bases; J trimming: 5 bases; junction bases outside the gene matches: 6. CDR3 sequence (DNA): TGTGCCAGCAGTCCGGGACAGGGGACCTATCAGCCCCAGCATTTT. The encoded protein is CASSPGQGTYQPQHF.

V gene TRBV4-2 combines with J gene TRBJ1-1; maybe TRBD1 (6 bases). The CDR3 has 16 residues. Trimming took off 0 bases at V and 4 bases at J, with 15 bases between the two ends. Germline lookup yields CDR1 LGHNA and CDR2 YNFKEQ. The CDR3 spells CASSQDMLRGGTEAFF. The DNA of the CDR3 is TGTGCCAGCAGCCAAGATATGTTGAGGGGGGGCACTGAAGCTTTCTTT.

This chain joins TRBV5-6 and TRBJ1-1; no reliable D call. V was trimmed by 3 bases and J by 5 bases, leaving 8 bases between them. Germline V CDR1 and CDR2: SGHDT, YYEEEE. The CDR3 is 12 residues long. The CDR3 DNA sequence: TGTGCCAGCAGCTACGGGAGGACTGAAGCTTTCTTT. It yields the protein CASSYGRTEAFF.

V is TRBV13 and J is TRBJ2-1; 9 bases map to TRBD2. With V trimmed by 6 bases and J by 0 bases, 6 bases remained unmatched. The germline V gene encodes CDR1 PRHDT and CDR2 FYEKMQ (reference sequence). This CDR3 region has 16 residues. The CDR3 DNA is TGTGCCAGCAGTTTCCCAGCGGGAGGCTCCTACAATGAGCAGTTCTTC. Its translation is CASSFPAGGSYNEQFF.

The chain carries TRBV6-5 and TRBJ1-4; unclear D gene. CDR3 length: 16 residues. Germline V lookup: CDR1 MNHEY, CDR2 SVGAGI. The germline V and J ends were trimmed by 4 bases and 0 bases, with 12 bases remaining between them. The CDR3 protein is CASSSISVSTNEKLFF. The CDR3 DNA sequence: TGTGCCAGCAGTTCCATCTCGGTGTCAACTAATGAAAAACTGTTTTTT.

This clone was counted once. One junction end does not reproduce the germline sequence, and a read error may be involved. The chain has TRBV5-1 and TRBJ1-1, with D perhaps matching TRBD1 (5 bases). The CDR3 length is 14 residues. Per the germline V gene, CDR1 is SGHRS and CDR2 is YFSETQ. The chain's CDR3 is CASTLGELNTEAFF. The CDR3 DNA reads as TGCGCCAGCACCTTGGGGGAATTGAACACTGAAGCTTTCTTT.

The V and J genes are TRBV11-2 and TRBJ2-3; a weak D match, TRBD1 (6 bases). The CDR3 has 15 amino acids. V gave up 5 bases and J gave up 6 bases, with 18 bases separating them. Germline assignment: CDR1 SGHAT and CDR2 FQNNGV. The CDR3 sequence is CASSPTGGFLDTQYF. As DNA, the CDR3 is TGTGCCAGCAGCCCGACAGGAGGTTTTTTGGATACGCAGTATTTT.

The chain joins TRBV30 to TRBJ1-1, with a weak D call TRBD1 (5 bases). This CDR3 contains 14 residues. Germline CDR1 is GTSNPN and CDR2 is SVGIG (reference sequence). V was trimmed by 2 bases and J by 1 base, leaving 11 bases between them. CDR3 sequence (DNA): TGTGCCTGGAGTTTCCTGGACAAGAACACTGAAGCTTTCTTT. Translating it yields CAWSFLDKNTEAFF. Using reference TRBV30 and TRBJ1-1 for the parts outside the CDR3, the full variable domain is SQTIHQWPATLVQPVGSPLSLECTVEGTSNPNLYWYRQAAGRGLQLLFYSVGIGQISSEVPQNLSASRPQDRQFILSSKKLLLSDSGFYLCAWSFLDKNTEAFFGQGTRLTVV.

The chain employs TRBV28 and TRBJ1-4, with 8 bases lining up with TRBD1. J gave up 0 bases and V 6 bases, and 6 bases lay outside the gene matches. CDR1 and CDR2 (germline): MDHEN, SYDVKM. The CDR3 extends over 16 amino acids. CDR3 sequence: CASRQGGTATNEKLFF. DNA of the CDR3: TGTGCCAGCAGACAGGGGGGAACTGCAACTAATGAAAAACTGTTTTTT.

The DNA of the CDR3 is TGTGCCAGTAGGGGGACAGGGAGCTCCTACGAGCAGTACTTC. Translating gives CASRGTGSSYEQYF. This rearrangement joins TRBV19 to TRBJ2-7; 9 nucleotides align to TRBD1. The CDR3 is made up of 14 amino acids. The J segment lost 0 bases and the V segment lost 6 bases, leaving 3 bases of the junction unmatched. The germline CDR1 and CDR2 sequences are LNHDA and SQIVND (reference sequence).

This clone was found a few times. The DNA of the CDR3 is TGCGCCAGCAGCTTGGTTACAATGGAGGGCTACACCTTC. Translated: CASSLVTMEGYTF. The chain links TRBV5-1 to TRBJ1-2; D ambiguous. In germline, CDR1 is SGHRS, CDR2 YFSETQ. Trimming removed 0 bases from V and 8 bases from J, with 11 bases in between. The CDR3 length is 13 residues. Supplemented by reference TRBV5-1 and TRBJ1-2, the full variable domain reads KAGVTQTPRYLIKTRGQQVTLSCSPISGHRSVSWYQQTPGQGLQFLFEYFSETQRNKGNFPGRFSGRQFSNSRSEMNVSTLELGDSALYLCASSLVTMEGYTFGSGTRLTVV.